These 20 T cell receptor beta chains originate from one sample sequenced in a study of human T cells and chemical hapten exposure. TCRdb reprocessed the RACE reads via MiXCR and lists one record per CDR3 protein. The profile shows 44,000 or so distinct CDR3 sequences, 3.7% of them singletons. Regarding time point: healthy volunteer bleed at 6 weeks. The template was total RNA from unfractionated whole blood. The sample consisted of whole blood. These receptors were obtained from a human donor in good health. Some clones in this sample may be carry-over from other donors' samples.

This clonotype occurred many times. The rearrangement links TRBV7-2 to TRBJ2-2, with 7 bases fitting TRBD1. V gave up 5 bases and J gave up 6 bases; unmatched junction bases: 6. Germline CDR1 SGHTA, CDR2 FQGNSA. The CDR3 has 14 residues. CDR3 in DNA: TGTGCCAGCAGCCCCGGGCAGGGGGCCGGGGAGCTGTTTTTT. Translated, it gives CASSPGQGAGELFF.

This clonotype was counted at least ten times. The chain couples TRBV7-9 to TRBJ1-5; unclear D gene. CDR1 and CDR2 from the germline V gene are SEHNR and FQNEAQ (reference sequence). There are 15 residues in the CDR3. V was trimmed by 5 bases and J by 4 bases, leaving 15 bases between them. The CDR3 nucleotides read TGTGCCAGCAGCGCTAACGGGTTTCCAAATCAGCCCCAGCATTTT. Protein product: CASSANGFPNQPQHF.

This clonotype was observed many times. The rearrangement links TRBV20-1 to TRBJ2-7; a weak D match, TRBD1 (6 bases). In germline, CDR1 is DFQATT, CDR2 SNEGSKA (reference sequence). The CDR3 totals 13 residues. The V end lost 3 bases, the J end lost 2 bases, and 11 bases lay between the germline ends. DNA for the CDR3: TGCAGTGCTAGGTCGGGACAAGCCTACGAGCAGTACTTC. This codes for CSARSGQAYEQYF.

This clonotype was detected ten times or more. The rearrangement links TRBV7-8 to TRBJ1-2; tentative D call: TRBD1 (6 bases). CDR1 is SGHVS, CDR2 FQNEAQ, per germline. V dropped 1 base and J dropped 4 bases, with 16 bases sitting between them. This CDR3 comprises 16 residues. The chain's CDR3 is CASSLGIGTQTYGYTF. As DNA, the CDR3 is TGTGCCAGCAGCTTAGGAATCGGGACACAGACCTATGGCTACACCTTC.

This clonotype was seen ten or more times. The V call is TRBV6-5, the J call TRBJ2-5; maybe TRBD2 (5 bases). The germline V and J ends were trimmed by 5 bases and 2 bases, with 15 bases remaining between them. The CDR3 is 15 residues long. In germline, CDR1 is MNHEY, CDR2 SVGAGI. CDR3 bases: TGTGCCAGCAGTCTCCGGGGTGTTATTCAAGAGACCCAGTACTTC. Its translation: CASSLRGVIQETQYF.

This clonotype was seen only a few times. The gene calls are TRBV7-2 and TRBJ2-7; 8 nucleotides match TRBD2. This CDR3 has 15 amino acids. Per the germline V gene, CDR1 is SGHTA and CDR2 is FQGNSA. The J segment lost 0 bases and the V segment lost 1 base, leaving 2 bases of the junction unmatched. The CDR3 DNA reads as TGTGCCAGCAGCTTAGGACTAGCGTACTCCTACGAGCAGTACTTC. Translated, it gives CASSLGLAYSYEQYF.

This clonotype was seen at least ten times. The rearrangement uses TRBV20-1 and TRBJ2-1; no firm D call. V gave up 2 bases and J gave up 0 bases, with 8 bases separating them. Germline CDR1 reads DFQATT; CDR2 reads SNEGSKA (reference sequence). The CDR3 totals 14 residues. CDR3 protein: CSARRVSSYNEQFF. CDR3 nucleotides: TGCAGTGCTAGAAGGGTTAGCTCCTACAATGAGCAGTTCTTC.

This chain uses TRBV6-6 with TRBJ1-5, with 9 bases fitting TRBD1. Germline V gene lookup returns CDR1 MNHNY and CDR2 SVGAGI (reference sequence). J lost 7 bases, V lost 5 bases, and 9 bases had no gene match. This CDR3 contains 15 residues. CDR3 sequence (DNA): TGTGCCAGCAGTATGGGACAGGGAGGCGGACAGCCCCAGCATTTT. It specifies CASSMGQGGGQPQHF.

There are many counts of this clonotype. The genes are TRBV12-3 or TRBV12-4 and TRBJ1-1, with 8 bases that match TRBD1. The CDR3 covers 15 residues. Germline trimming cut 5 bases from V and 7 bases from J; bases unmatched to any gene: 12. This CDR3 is CASSEHGTGSSEAFF. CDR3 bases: TGTGCCAGCAGTGAACACGGGACAGGATCGAGTGAAGCTTTCTTT.

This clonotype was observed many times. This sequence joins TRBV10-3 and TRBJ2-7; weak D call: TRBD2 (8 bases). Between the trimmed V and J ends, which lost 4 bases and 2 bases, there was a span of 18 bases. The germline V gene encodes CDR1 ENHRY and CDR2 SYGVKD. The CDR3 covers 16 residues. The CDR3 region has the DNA TGTGCCATCAGTGCCGGGGGGGACAGAAATACCTACGAGCAGTACTTC. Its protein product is CAISAGGDRNTYEQYF.

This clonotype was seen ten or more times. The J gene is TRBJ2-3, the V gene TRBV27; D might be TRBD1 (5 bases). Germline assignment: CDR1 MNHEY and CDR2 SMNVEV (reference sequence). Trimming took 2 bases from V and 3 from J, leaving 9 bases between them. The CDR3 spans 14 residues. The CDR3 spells CASSLNRMTDTQYF. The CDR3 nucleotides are TGTGCCAGCAGTTTAAACAGGATGACAGATACGCAGTATTTT.

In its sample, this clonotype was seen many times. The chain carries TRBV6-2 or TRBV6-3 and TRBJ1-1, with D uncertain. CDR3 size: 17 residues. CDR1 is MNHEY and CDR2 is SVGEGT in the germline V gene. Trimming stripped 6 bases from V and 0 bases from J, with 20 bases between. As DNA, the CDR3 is TGTGCCAGCAGCCAATTCAGCTGGGGTACATTGAACACTGAAGCTTTCTTT. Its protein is CASSQFSWGTLNTEAFF.

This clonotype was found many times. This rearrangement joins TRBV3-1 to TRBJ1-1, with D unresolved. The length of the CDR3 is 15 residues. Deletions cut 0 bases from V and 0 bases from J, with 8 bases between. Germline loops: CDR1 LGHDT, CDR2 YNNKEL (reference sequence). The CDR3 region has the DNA TGTGCCAGCAGCCAAGATGCCAGCATGAACACTGAAGCTTTCTTT. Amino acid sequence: CASSQDASMNTEAFF.

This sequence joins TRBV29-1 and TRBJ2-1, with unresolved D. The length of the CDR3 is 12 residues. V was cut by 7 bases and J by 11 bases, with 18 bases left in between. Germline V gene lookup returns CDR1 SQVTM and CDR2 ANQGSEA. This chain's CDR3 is CSAWAAPGKQFF. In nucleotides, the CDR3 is TGCAGCGCCTGGGCGGCACCCGGAAAGCAGTTCTTC.

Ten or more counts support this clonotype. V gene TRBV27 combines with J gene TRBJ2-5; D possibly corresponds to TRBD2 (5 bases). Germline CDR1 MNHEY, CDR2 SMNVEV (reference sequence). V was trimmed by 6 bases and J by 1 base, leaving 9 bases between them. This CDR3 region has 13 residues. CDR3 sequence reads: CASRGEVQETQYF. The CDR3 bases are TGTGCCAGCAGGGGAGAGGTCCAAGAGACCCAGTACTTC.

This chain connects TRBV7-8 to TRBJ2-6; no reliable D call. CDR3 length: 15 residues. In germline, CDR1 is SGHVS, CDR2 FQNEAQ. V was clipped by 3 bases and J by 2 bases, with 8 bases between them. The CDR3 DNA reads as TGTGCCAGCAGCTTGCTCAACACTGGGGCCAACGTCCTGACTTTC. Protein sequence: CASSLLNTGANVLTF.

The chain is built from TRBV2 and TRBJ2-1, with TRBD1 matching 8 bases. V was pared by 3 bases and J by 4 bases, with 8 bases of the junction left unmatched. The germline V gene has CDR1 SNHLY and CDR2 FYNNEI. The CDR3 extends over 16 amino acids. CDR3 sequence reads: CASSDPLGTGYNEQFF. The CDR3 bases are TGTGCCAGCAGTGACCCTCTAGGGACAGGTTACAATGAGCAGTTCTTC.

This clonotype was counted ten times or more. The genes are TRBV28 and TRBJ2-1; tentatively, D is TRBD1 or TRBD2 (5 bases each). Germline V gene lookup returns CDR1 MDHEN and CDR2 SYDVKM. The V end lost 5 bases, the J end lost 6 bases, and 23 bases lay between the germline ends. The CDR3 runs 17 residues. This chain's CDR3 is CASSLPGIGTALNEQFF. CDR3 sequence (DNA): TGTGCCAGCAGTCTCCCAGGGATCGGGACGGCCCTCAATGAGCAGTTCTTC.

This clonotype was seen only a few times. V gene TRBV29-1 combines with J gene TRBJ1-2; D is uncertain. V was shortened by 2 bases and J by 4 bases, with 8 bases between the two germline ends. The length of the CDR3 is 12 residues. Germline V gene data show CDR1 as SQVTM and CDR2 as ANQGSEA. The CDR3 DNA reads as TGCAGCGTTGAAAAGTTCCGCTATGGCTACACCTTC. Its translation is CSVEKFRYGYTF.

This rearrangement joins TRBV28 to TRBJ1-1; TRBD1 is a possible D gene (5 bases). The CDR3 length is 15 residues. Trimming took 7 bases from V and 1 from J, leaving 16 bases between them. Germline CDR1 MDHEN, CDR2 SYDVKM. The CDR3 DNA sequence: TGTGCCAGCACCCTACCGGGACCGGAGAACACTGAAGCTTTCTTT. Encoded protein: CASTLPGPENTEAFF.